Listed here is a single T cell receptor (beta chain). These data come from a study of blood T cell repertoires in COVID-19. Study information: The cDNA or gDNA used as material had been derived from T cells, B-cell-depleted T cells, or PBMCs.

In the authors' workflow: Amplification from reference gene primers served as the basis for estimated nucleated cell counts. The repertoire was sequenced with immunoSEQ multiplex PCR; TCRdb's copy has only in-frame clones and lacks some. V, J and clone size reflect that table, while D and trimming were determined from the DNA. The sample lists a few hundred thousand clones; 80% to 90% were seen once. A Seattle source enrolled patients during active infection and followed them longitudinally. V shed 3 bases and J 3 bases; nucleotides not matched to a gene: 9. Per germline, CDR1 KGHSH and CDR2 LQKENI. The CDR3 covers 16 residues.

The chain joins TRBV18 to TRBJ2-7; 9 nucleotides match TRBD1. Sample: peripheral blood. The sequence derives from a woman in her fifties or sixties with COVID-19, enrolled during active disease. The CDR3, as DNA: TGTGCCAGCTCACCCGGTCGCGACAGGGGGATCTACGAGCAGTACTTC. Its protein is CASSPGRDRGIYEQYF.